These 11 T cell receptor beta chains were all obtained from the same sample, sequenced in a study of T cells expressing NK-cell markers. TCRdb reprocessed the 5' RACE reads; each CDR3 protein has one entry and no DNA is given. Its clone listing holds about 150,000 distinct CDR3 sequences. The specimen sequenced was blood T cells: a sorted CD56 or NKG2C T cell subset, CD4+ or CD8+ T cells, or bulk PBMC T cells (not recorded which). The receptors were sampled from a man aged 18 to 29 in good health.

The rearrangement joins TRBV3-1 to TRBJ1-4. This CDR3 has 16 amino acids. The germline V gene has CDR1 LGHDT and CDR2 YNNKEL (reference sequence). The CDR3 is CASSQGVSGINEKLFF.

The CDR3 is CAISEGTGGREREQFF. The V and J genes are TRBV10-3 and TRBJ2-1; TCRdb selects TRBD1, and the lack of DNA leaves this call unchecked. This CDR3 contains 16 residues. Germline CDR1 reads ENHRY; CDR2 reads SYGVKD.

The chain joins TRBV29-1 to TRBJ2-2; TCRdb's D gene call, TRBD2, goes unchecked for lack of DNA. Germline V gene lookup returns CDR1 SQVTM and CDR2 ANQGSEA. The CDR3 consists of 13 residues. This CDR3 is CSVLPPGQGELFF.

The rearrangement links TRBV6-2 or TRBV6-3 to TRBJ2-1; TCRdb gives TRBD2 as the D gene, but with no DNA this cannot be confirmed. CDR3 length equals 17 residues. CDR1 MNHEY and CDR2 SVGEGT come from the germline V gene. The CDR3 reads CASSYFISGTPYNEQFF.

V usage is TRBV20-1 and J usage is TRBJ2-5; TCRdb lists TRBD1, though no DNA is available to test this call. From germline, CDR1 is DFQATT and CDR2 SNEGSKA (reference sequence). The CDR3 runs to 13 residues. The CDR3: CSAAPDTLETQYF.

The chain links TRBV12-3 or TRBV12-4 to TRBJ2-1; TCRdb outputs TRBD2, but without DNA this stays unchecked. The CDR3 loop spans 16 amino acids. This CDR3 reads CASSAGTSGLYNEQFF.

The chain is built from TRBV9 and TRBJ2-5; the TRBD2 assignment by TCRdb is unverifiable without DNA. This CDR3 has 13 amino acids. From germline, CDR1 is SGDLS and CDR2 YYNGEE. The CDR3 region is CASSALVAETQYF.

The chain links TRBV19 to TRBJ2-1; no DNA is available, so the TRBD1 call from TCRdb remains unchecked. Germline V gene lookup returns CDR1 LNHDA and CDR2 SQIVND (reference sequence). The CDR3 contains 16 residues. CDR3 residues: CASSTLGTGRGNEQFF.

The chain uses TRBV14 and TRBJ1-2; TCRdb gives TRBD1 as the D gene, but with no DNA this cannot be confirmed. The CDR3 consists of 16 residues. Germline V gene sequence: CDR1 SGHDN, CDR2 FVKESK. The CDR3 sequence: CASSQDATGDPHGYTF.

The rearrangement uses TRBV20-1 and TRBJ2-2. Looked up from germline, CDR1 is DFQATT and CDR2 is SNEGSKA (reference sequence). This CDR3 has 13 residues. The CDR3 reads CSARLGDTGELFF.

The J gene is TRBJ1-1, the V gene TRBV2; TCRdb indicates TRBD1, and absent DNA this call remains unverified. The CDR3 has 14 amino acids. The germline CDR1 and CDR2 sequences are SNHLY and FYNNEI. The CDR3 sequence is CASSRQGGNTEAFF.